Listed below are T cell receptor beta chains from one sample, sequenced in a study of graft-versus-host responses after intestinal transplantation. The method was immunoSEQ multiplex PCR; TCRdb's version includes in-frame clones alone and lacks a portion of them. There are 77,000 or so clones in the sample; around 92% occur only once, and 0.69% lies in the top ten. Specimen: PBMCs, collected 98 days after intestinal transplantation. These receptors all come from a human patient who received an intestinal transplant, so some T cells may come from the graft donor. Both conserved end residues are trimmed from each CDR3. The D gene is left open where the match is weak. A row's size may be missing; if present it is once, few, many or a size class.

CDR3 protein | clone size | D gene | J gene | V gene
ASSDRGAMNTEAF | - | - | TRBJ1-1 | TRBV6-1
ASSGGTTGGPEQF | - | - | TRBJ2-1 | TRBV25-1
ASSWTGGGNEQF | - | TRBD1 | TRBJ2-1 | TRBV7-3
ASSQDNPSVGEQY | - | - | TRBJ2-5 | TRBV14
ASSPLWDQAQETQY | - | - | TRBJ2-5 | TRBV2
ASSQGDFSYEQY | once | - | TRBJ2-7 | TRBV4-1
ASSLDLAGAYNEQF | - | TRBD2 | TRBJ2-1 | TRBV5-1
ASSAWTNTGELF | once | - | TRBJ2-2 | TRBV9
ASSSTGNEEQY | - | - | TRBJ2-7 | TRBV7-3
ASSPAGDTEAF | - | - | TRBJ1-1 | TRBV18
SVEKGPRGPGTSGKTYNEQF | - | TRBD2 | TRBJ2-1 | TRBV29-1
ASSSRTQGYEQY | - | - | TRBJ2-7 | TRBV5-4
ASSYGQGAQNEQF | - | TRBD1 | TRBJ2-1 | TRBV7-3
ASSLTGKGQPQH | - | - | TRBJ1-5 | TRBV28
ASSLGTGVYYGYT | - | TRBD1 | TRBJ1-2 | TRBV4-1
ASSVGASSLGSEQF | - | - | TRBJ2-1 | TRBV9
ASSYGGNYGYT | few | - | TRBJ1-2 | TRBV6-5
ASSTGLTLTDTQY | once | - | TRBJ2-3 | TRBV5-1
ASSADSGADEQF | - | - | TRBJ2-1 | TRBV6-1
AISHTLAGDEQF | - | TRBD2 | TRBJ2-1 | TRBV10-3
ASSSTSKTEAF | once | - | TRBJ1-1 | TRBV7-7
ASSLRDIRNTEAF | - | - | TRBJ1-1 | TRBV7-8
ASSPQGINYGYT | - | - | TRBJ1-2 | TRBV11-1
ASSYGGRLSNQPQH | - | - | TRBJ1-5 | TRBV6-6
ASSLARTYEQY | - | - | TRBJ2-7 | TRBV27
ASSAPGLPYNEQF | - | - | TRBJ2-1 | TRBV21-1
ASSLSEPGELF | few | - | TRBJ2-2 | TRBV5-4
ASSFQWARGGVLGYT | - | - | TRBJ1-2 | TRBV7-2
ATSRDYGATQETQY | - | - | TRBJ2-5 | TRBV15
AISRPGANTGELF | - | - | TRBJ2-2 | TRBV10-3
ASRYFTGRPSYEQY | - | - | TRBJ2-7 | TRBV5-1
ASSELAGRRDSTDTQY | once | TRBD2 | TRBJ2-3 | TRBV2
ASSPWDREISGYT | - | TRBD1 | TRBJ1-2 | TRBV18
ASRIQGLHQPQH | - | - | TRBJ1-5 | TRBV6-6
ASSVELVRTGEKLLAEAF | - | TRBD1 | TRBJ1-1 | TRBV9
ASSDLREFDEQY | - | - | TRBJ2-7 | TRBV6-4
ASSAEGGGETQY | once | - | TRBJ2-5 | TRBV11-2
ASSPYYEQY | - | - | TRBJ2-7 | TRBV6-8
SVEVETDTEAF | once | - | TRBJ1-1 | TRBV29-1
ASRLKLLAGEETQY | - | - | TRBJ2-5 | TRBV12-2
ASSKVRAQTGAEETQY | once | - | TRBJ2-5 | TRBV21-1
ASSQDLATQY | - | - | TRBJ2-3 | TRBV4-1
ATREVVGTQY | - | - | TRBJ2-3 | TRBV15
ASSLARGDNSPLH | - | - | TRBJ1-6 | TRBV5-1
ASSLDTQY | - | - | TRBJ2-3 | TRBV13
ASSAQGRKTEAF | - | - | TRBJ1-1 | TRBV2
ATSRLRSGVYNEQF | - | - | TRBJ2-1 | TRBV15
ASRDRLYEQY | - | TRBD1 | TRBJ2-7 | TRBV6-1
AVQGADAKNIQY | - | TRBD1 | TRBJ2-4 | TRBV5-8
SVEGDRAEDGYT | - | TRBD1 | TRBJ1-2 | TRBV29-1
ASSRDRGPAGQY | - | TRBD1 | TRBJ2-7 | TRBV7-9
ASGSPGQGLEKLF | - | TRBD1 | TRBJ1-4 | TRBV28
ASSQDWPGGYT | - | - | TRBJ1-2 | TRBV7-9
ATSRDFGLRWDEKLF | - | - | TRBJ1-4 | TRBV15